These T cell receptor beta chains were read from a single sample in a study of Graves' ophthalmopathy and Graves' hyperthyroidism. From the multiplex PCR reads, TCRdb called clonotypes with MiXCR, one entry per CDR3 protein. The sample includes under 200,000 distinct CDR3 sequences, around two fifths of them seen just once. Sequences were obtained from peripheral blood. The receptors shown here come from a woman aged 40-49 years with Graves' ophthalmopathy. CDR3s include the opening cysteine and the closing phenylalanine or tryptophan. Each record gives: J gene, CDR3 length, D gene, clone size, V gene, CDR3 DNA, CDR3 protein. D genes are given only for firm matches. Size tells how often a clone was seen (once, few, many) or the class of an expanded clone, and some rows leave it out.

TRBJ1-1,12,-,many,TRBV30,TGTGCCTGGAATAGACAGTTCACTGAAGCTTTCTTT,CAWNRQFTEAFF
TRBJ1-1,15,TRBD1,many,TRBV5-1,TGCGCCAGCAGCAATGGACAGGCGGGCCGAACTGAAGCTTTCTTT,CASSNGQAGRTEAFF
TRBJ1-5,13,-,many,TRBV24-1,TGTGCCACCAGTGCCGACCTCAATCAGCCCCGGCATTTT,CATSADLNQPRHF
TRBJ1-2,14,-,many,TRBV4-2,TGTGCCAGCAGCCCCGGGACGGAACTCTATGGCTACACCTTC,CASSPGTELYGYTF
TRBJ1-1,11,-,few,TRBV30,TGTGCCTGGGCCGTAGGCAAGCAAGCTTTCTTT,CAWAVGKQAFF
TRBJ1-5,15,-,-,TRBV28,TGTGCCAGCAGCCCACAGGGAAATAGCAATCAGCCCCAGCATTTT,CASSPQGNSNQPQHF
TRBJ1-1,15,-,-,TRBV20-1,TGCAGTGCTAGAGCCCCGGGGACCGACAACACTGAAGCTTTCTTT,CSARAPGTDNTEAFF
TRBJ1-5,15,TRBD1,many,TRBV6-2/TRBV6-3,TGTGCCAGCAGTCGGGACAGTTATAGCAATCAGCCCCAGCATTTT,CASSRDSYSNQPQHF
TRBJ1-2,15,-,-,TRBV2,TGTGCCAGCAGTGAGAGCCTACTCACGAACTATGGCTACACCTTC,CASSESLLTNYGYTF
TRBJ2-5,13,-,many,TRBV18,TGTGCCAGCTCACCACCGAGTCAAGAGACCCAGTACTTC,CASSPPSQETQYF
TRBJ1-2,19,TRBD1,-,TRBV11-2,TGTGCCAGCAGCTTAGGATTACAGGATGCCAGGGACAGGGGAGTCGGCTACACCTTC,CASSLGLQDARDRGVGYTF
TRBJ2-7,16,-,many,TRBV15,TGTGCCACCAGCAGAGATTCTTCGGGAATTAGATACGAGCAGTACTTC,CATSRDSSGIRYEQYF
TRBJ1-1,14,TRBD1,-,TRBV7-2,TGTGCCAGCAGCCCAGCAGGACAGGGGACTGAAGCTTTCTTT,CASSPAGQGTEAFF
TRBJ1-5,15,-,-,TRBV19,TGTGCCAGCCATCAAACAGGGTCGGGCAATCAGCCCCAGCATTTT,CASHQTGSGNQPQHF
TRBJ1-1,15,TRBD1,many,TRBV3-1,TGTGCCAGCAGCCAACAAGACAGGGGGAACACTGAAGCTTTCTTT,CASSQQDRGNTEAFF
TRBJ2-7,13,-,many,TRBV12-3/TRBV12-4,TGTGCCAGCAGTTTCGGGCGCCGCTACGAGCAGTACTTC,CASSFGRRYEQYF
TRBJ1-6,17,TRBD1,-,TRBV27,TGTGCCAGCAGCCCTGAAGCCGGGACAGGGTTGTACTCACCCCTCCACTTT,CASSPEAGTGLYSPLHF
TRBJ1-1,12,-,many,TRBV28,TGTGCCAGCAGATTACTAGGCACTGAAGCTTTCTTT,CASRLLGTEAFF
TRBJ2-7,13,-,many,TRBV7-8,TGTGCCAGCAGCCTAAGGGGAGGTTACGAGCAGTACTTC,CASSLRGGYEQYF
TRBJ1-2,13,TRBD1,many,TRBV19,TGTGCCAGTAGAGACAGGGGACCCCTCAGCTACACCTTC,CASRDRGPLSYTF
TRBJ1-1,16,TRBD1,-,TRBV11-2,TGTGCCAGCAGCTCCCTCCGTCCGGGACAGGGGGCGTTTGCTTTCTTT,CASSSLRPGQGAFAFF
TRBJ2-4,19,-,many,TRBV6-1,TGTGCCAGCAGTGGTGCTTCCGGGACCGGAGATCTAGCCAAAAACATTCAGTACTTC,CASSGASGTGDLAKNIQYF
TRBJ1-5,14,-,few,TRBV12-3/TRBV12-4,TGTGCCAGCAGTTTAGTCGGGGGCAATCAGCCCCAGCATTTT,CASSLVGGNQPQHF
TRBJ1-2,14,-,-,TRBV6-2/TRBV6-3,TGTGCCAGCAACTCCCCCGGGGCAAACTATGGCTACACCTTC,CASNSPGANYGYTF
TRBJ1-6,12,-,many,TRBV3-1,TGTGCCAGCACAGGAACTAATTCACCCCTCCACTTT,CASTGTNSPLHF
TRBJ1-5,13,-,many,TRBV20-1,TGCAGTGCCTTCCATAATAGCAATCAGCCCCAGCATTTT,CSAFHNSNQPQHF
TRBJ2-7,13,TRBD2,-,TRBV7-2,TGTGCCAGCAGCTTAGGCCCAGCGGGAGGGGTTACCTTC,CASSLGPAGGVTF
TRBJ1-1,15,-,many,TRBV28,TGTGCCAGCAGTTCCTGGGTGGGGGCGCGTACTGAAGCTTTCTTT,CASSSWVGARTEAFF
TRBJ2-5,13,-,many,TRBV18,TGTGCCAGCTCACCGAGTTTCGAAGAGACCCAGTACTTC,CASSPSFEETQYF
TRBJ2-7,15,TRBD1,many,TRBV5-1,TGCGCCAGCAGCTTTCCGGGACAGGGGGTAAGCGAGCAGTACTTC,CASSFPGQGVSEQYF
TRBJ1-1,14,-,few,TRBV7-2,TGTGCCAGCAGCCCCGGGTCTCTGAACTCTGAAGCTTTCTTT,CASSPGSLNSEAFF
TRBJ2-7,12,-,many,TRBV3-1,TGTGCCAGCAGCCACAGAGGGGAGGTGCAGTACTTC,CASSHRGEVQYF
TRBJ1-6,14,TRBD1,few,TRBV7-3,TGTGCCAGCAGGAGGGACAGGGCAAATTCACCCCTCCACTTT,CASRRDRANSPLHF
TRBJ1-2,11,-,many,TRBV2,TGTGCCAGCAGGACCGGGAGTGGCTACACCTTC,CASRTGSGYTF
TRBJ2-5,17,-,many,TRBV11-1,TGTGCCAGCAGCTTATCGTTCGGACCCCTACGGTCGGAGACCCAGTACTTC,CASSLSFGPLRSETQYF
TRBJ1-1,14,-,many,TRBV13,TGTGCCAGCAGCTTAGCTCGCCCGAACACTGAAGCTTTCTTT,CASSLARPNTEAFF
TRBJ2-5,16,-,-,TRBV4-3,TGCGCCAGCAGCCAAGTTCCCCCGGGGCAGGGAGAGACCCAGTACTTC,CASSQVPPGQGETQYF
TRBJ1-2,16,TRBD1,many,TRBV4-1,TGCGCCAGCAGCCAAGCACCGGGACAGCAGACGGGGGGCTACACCTTC,CASSQAPGQQTGGYTF
TRBJ1-2,13,TRBD1,many,TRBV30,TGTGCCTGGAGTGTCGACAGGGATGGTGGCTACACCTTC,CAWSVDRDGGYTF
TRBJ1-2,14,TRBD1,-,TRBV27,TGTGCCAGCAGCGAAACCGGGACAGGGTATGGCTACACCTTC,CASSETGTGYGYTF
TRBJ2-6,16,-,-,TRBV11-2,TGTGCCAGCAGTGAAAGCAGGCCGTCTGGGGCCAACGTCCTGACTTTC,CASSESRPSGANVLTF
TRBJ1-2,16,-,-,TRBV5-1,TGCGCCAGCAGCTCCGAGTGGGGCGGGTCTAACTATGGCTACACCTTC,CASSSEWGGSNYGYTF
TRBJ2-5,16,-,few,TRBV11-2,TGTGCCAGCAGCTTTGATAAGGGGGGAAGGCAAGAGACCCAGTACTTC,CASSFDKGGRQETQYF
TRBJ1-1,13,-,-,TRBV28,TGTGCCAGCAGTTACGGGTCCGGGACTGAAGCTTTCTTT,CASSYGSGTEAFF
TRBJ1-1,14,-,-,TRBV6-5,TGTGCCAGCAGTTCCCGACAGACGAACACTGAAGCTTTCTTT,CASSSRQTNTEAFF
TRBJ1-1,15,-,few,TRBV12-3/TRBV12-4,TGTGCCAGCAGACGGGCCGGAGGAATGAACACTGAAGCTTTCTTT,CASRRAGGMNTEAFF
TRBJ1-5,15,-,-,TRBV7-2,TGTGCCAGCAGCTTAGCCATTTATAGCAATCAGCCCCAGCATTTT,CASSLAIYSNQPQHF
TRBJ2-6,13,-,many,TRBV19,TGTGCCAGTAAGATTTCTGGGGCCAACGTCCTGACTTTC,CASKISGANVLTF
TRBJ1-2,15,-,-,TRBV28,TGTGCCAGCAGTTTAGGGAGGCCTTCTTACTATGGCTACACCTTC,CASSLGRPSYYGYTF
TRBJ1-5,17,TRBD1,many,TRBV6-2/TRBV6-3,TGTGCCAGCAGTTATCACAGGGGAGGGTTTAGCAATCAGCCCCAGCATTTT,CASSYHRGGFSNQPQHF
TRBJ2-5,14,TRBD2,many,TRBV10-3,TGTGCCATCAGGCGGGAGGGCAGCCAAGAGACCCAGTACTTC,CAIRREGSQETQYF